These 19 T cell receptor beta chains share one sample of origin, sequenced in a study of identical twins. TCRdb reprocessed the 5' RACE reads via MiXCR and lists one record per CDR3 protein. The sample includes around 300,000 distinct CDR3 sequences, under 9% of them seen just once. The data also belong to a second study, concerning yellow fever vaccine responses in identical twins.

What was sequenced was memory (CD45RO+) T cells sorted from blood. The receptors shown here come from a woman aged 18-29 years in good health.

This clonotype appeared a few times. The gene calls are TRBV5-4 and TRBJ2-7, with D perhaps matching TRBD1 (6 bases). This CDR3 contains 13 residues. From germline, CDR1 is SGHNT and CDR2 YYREEE (reference sequence). Trimming shortened V by 0 bases and J by 4 bases, and 8 bases separated the two germline ends. DNA of the CDR3: TGTGCCAGCAGCTTGGGGGGGCAGTACGAGCAGTACTTC. Its translation is CASSLGGQYEQYF.

The V and J genes are TRBV10-1 and TRBJ2-1; 8 positions agree with TRBD1. The germline V gene has CDR1 WNHNN and CDR2 SYGVQD (reference sequence). The CDR3 totals 18 residues. Trimming took 2 bases from V and 5 from J; bases not matched to a gene: 14. In DNA form, the CDR3 reads TGCGCCAGCAGTGAGAACGCTGCGGGACAGGTTGGAAACAATGAGCAGTTCTTC. This gives the protein CASSENAAGQVGNNEQFF.

CDR3 in DNA: TGTGCCAGCAGTTACTCGAGTGTGCCGCAAGAGACCCAGTACTTC. It encodes CASSYSSVPQETQYF. The V gene is TRBV6-5, the J gene TRBJ2-5; D not certain. V lost 0 bases, J lost 2 bases, and 10 bases lay in between. In germline, CDR1 is MNHEY, CDR2 SVGAGI. The CDR3 loop spans 15 amino acids.

V is TRBV20-1 and J is TRBJ2-3; 11 bases align to TRBD2. With V trimmed by 1 base and J by 2 bases, 2 bases remained unmatched. The CDR3 extends over 15 amino acids. Looked up from germline, CDR1 is DFQATT and CDR2 is SNEGSKA (reference sequence). CDR3 sequence reads: CSARVAGGLTDTQYF. For the CDR3, the DNA is TGCAGTGCTAGAGTAGCGGGAGGGCTCACAGATACGCAGTATTTT.

V is TRBV5-1 and J is TRBJ2-3; possibly TRBD2 for D (6 bases). The ends were cut back, 1 base at V and 1 base at J, with 10 bases in the middle. The V gene's germline CDR1 is SGHRS and CDR2 YFSETQ. CDR3 size: 15 residues. The DNA of the CDR3 is TGCGCCAGCAGCTTGCAGTCGGGGGGCACAGATACGCAGTATTTT. It codes for CASSLQSGGTDTQYF.

The chain recombines TRBV5-8 with TRBJ2-1; D is unresolved. This CDR3 has 15 residues. Germline loops: CDR1 SGHTS, CDR2 YDEGEE. V dropped 0 bases and J dropped 3 bases, with 10 bases sitting between them. Here the CDR3 reads CASSLALTVYNEQFF. DNA of the CDR3: TGTGCCAGCAGCTTGGCCCTGACTGTCTACAATGAGCAGTTCTTC.

This clonotype showed up just a few times. The V gene is TRBV6-1, the J gene TRBJ2-1; 9 bases are shared with TRBD2. Germline-derived CDR1 and CDR2 are MNHNS and SASEGT. The CDR3 is 15 residues long. Trimming cost V 7 bases and J 4 bases; bases outside gene matches: 8. In nucleotides, the CDR3 is TGTGCCAGCACCCTGAGCGGGGGGCCGTACAATGAGCAGTTCTTC. Translation gives CASTLSGGPYNEQFF.

The count of this clonotype is one. This sequence joins TRBV28 and TRBJ1-2; D gene uncertain. The CDR3 is made up of 13 amino acids. Between the trimmed V and J ends, which lost 2 bases and 4 bases, there was a span of 8 bases. Germline V gene sequence: CDR1 MDHEN, CDR2 SYDVKM. The CDR3 DNA reads TGTGCCAGCAGTTTACAAGTCTTCTATGGCTACACCTTC. Amino acid sequence: CASSLQVFYGYTF.

This clonotype has a count of ten or more. V is TRBV29-1 and J is TRBJ1-4; weak D call: TRBD1 (5 bases). The CDR3 covers 14 residues. V was pared by 7 bases and J by 0 bases, with 12 bases between. Germline CDR1 and CDR2: SQVTM and ANQGSEA. In DNA, the CDR3 is TGCAGCGCCCGACAGACTACAACTAATGAAAAACTGTTTTTT. It translates to CSARQTTTNEKLFF. Drawing the rest from reference TRBV29-1 and TRBJ1-4, the complete variable domain is SAVISQKPSRDICQRGTSLTIQCQVDSQVTMMFWYRQQPGQSLTLIATANQGSEATYESGFVIDKFPISRPNLTFSTLTVSNMSPEDSSIYLCSARQTTTNEKLFFGSGTQLSVL.

This clonotype has just a few counts. The rearrangement uses TRBV6-1 and TRBJ2-1; TRBD2 matches at 10 bases. Trimming took 9 bases from V and 5 from J; bases not matched to a gene: 10. This CDR3 is built from 15 residues. Germline V gene sequence: CDR1 MNHNS, CDR2 SASEGT. In nucleotides, the CDR3 is TGTGCCAGTACAACCGGGACTAGCGAACACAATGAGCAGTTCTTC. Translating it yields CASTTGTSEHNEQFF.

The rearrangement uses TRBV12-3 or TRBV12-4 and TRBJ1-4; a possible D gene is TRBD1 (5 bases). V was trimmed by 4 bases and J by 7 bases, leaving 10 bases between them. This CDR3 comprises 13 residues. DNA for the CDR3: TGTGCCAGCAGTTCAGGGTCCACTGAAAAACTGTTTTTT. Its translation: CASSSGSTEKLFF.

This clonotype has only a few counts. The chain's CDR3 is CASTLRPDSTNTEAFF. In nucleotides, the CDR3 is TGCGCCAGCACCCTCCGGCCGGACAGTACGAACACTGAAGCTTTCTTT. The J gene is TRBJ1-1, the V gene TRBV5-1, with D tentatively TRBD1 (6 bases). Trimming took off 6 bases at V and 1 base at J, with 19 bases between the two ends. This CDR3 spans 16 amino acids. Germline values: CDR1 SGHRS, CDR2 YFSETQ.

The table lists this clonotype with many counts. The chain carries TRBV15 and TRBJ1-1; maybe TRBD1 (6 bases). The V and J ends lost 8 bases and 0 bases respectively, with 10 bases between them. The CDR3 is 13 residues long. From germline, CDR1 is LNHNV and CDR2 YYDKDF (reference sequence). This CDR3 reads CATSQGMNTEAFF. CDR3 coding DNA: TGTGCCACCTCCCAGGGGATGAACACTGAAGCTTTCTTT.

This clonotype came up a few times. The chain has TRBV6-4 and TRBJ2-1, with D perhaps given as TRBD1 or TRBD2 (5 bases each). With 4 bases removed from V and 0 bases from J, the gap between germline ends came to 16 bases. The CDR3 runs to 17 residues. Per germline, CDR1 MRHNA and CDR2 SNTAGT. The CDR3 DNA follows: TGTGCCAGCAGTGGAGGGTCGGACGGGGCCTCCTACAATGAGCAGTTCTTC. Amino acid sequence: CASSGGSDGASYNEQFF.

The chain recombines TRBV20-1 with TRBJ2-1; 9 bases agree with TRBD2. The CDR3 totals 13 residues. Germline loops: CDR1 DFQATT, CDR2 SNEGSKA (reference sequence). Trimming at V came to 1 base and at J to 7 bases, leaving 2 bases not matched to a gene. The CDR3: CSARVLAGNEQFF. The CDR3 bases are TGCAGTGCTAGAGTTCTAGCGGGGAATGAGCAGTTCTTC.

The chain links TRBV16 to TRBJ2-3; 8 bases are shared with TRBD1. The junction had 10 bases not matched to a gene; V was cut back by 5 bases and J by 3 bases. CDR3 size: 16 residues. From germline, CDR1 is KGHSY and CDR2 FQNENV. CDR3 sequence reads: CASSERTGFFTDTQYF. The CDR3, as DNA: TGTGCCAGCAGCGAGCGGACAGGGTTTTTTACAGATACGCAGTATTTT.

This clonotype was observed a handful of times. V is TRBV3-1 and J is TRBJ2-3, with 12 bases lining up with TRBD2. The CDR3 has 16 residues. Trimming at V came to 6 bases and at J to 4 bases, leaving 8 bases not matched to a gene. CDR1 is LGHDT, CDR2 YNNKEL, per germline (reference sequence). CDR3 DNA sequence: TGTGCCAGCAGGCCGACTAGCGGGAGTGCCTCAGATACGCAGTATTTT. Its translation: CASRPTSGSASDTQYF.

The V call is TRBV12-3 or TRBV12-4, the J call TRBJ2-3; 7 bases map to TRBD2. This CDR3 comprises 18 residues. V dropped 8 bases and J dropped 0; count of bases not matched to a gene: 17. The DNA of the CDR3 is TGTGCCAGCTGGCCGGGACTAAAACCCCGCTCTAGCACAGATACGCAGTATTTT. Protein sequence: CASWPGLKPRSSTDTQYF.

This chain joins TRBV9 and TRBJ2-5; the D call may be TRBD1 or TRBD2 (5 bases each). CDR1 and CDR2 (germline): SGDLS, YYNGEE. The CDR3 is 15 amino acids. V was shortened by 3 bases and J by 2 bases, with 14 bases between the two germline ends. The CDR3 DNA reads TGTGCCAGCAGCGCATTTACCGGGACGCAAGAGACCCAGTACTTC. This sequence encodes CASSAFTGTQETQYF.